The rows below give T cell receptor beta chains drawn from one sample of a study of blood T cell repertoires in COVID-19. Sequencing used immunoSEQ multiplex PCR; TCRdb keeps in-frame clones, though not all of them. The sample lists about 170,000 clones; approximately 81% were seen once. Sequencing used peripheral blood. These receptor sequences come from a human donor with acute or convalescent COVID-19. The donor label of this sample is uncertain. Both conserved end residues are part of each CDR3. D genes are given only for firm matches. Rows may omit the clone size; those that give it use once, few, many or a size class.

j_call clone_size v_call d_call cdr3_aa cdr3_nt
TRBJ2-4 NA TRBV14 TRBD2 CASSHLGLAGGPVAKNIQYF TGTGCCAGCAGCCACCTCGGTCTAGCGGGGGGCCCTGTAGCCAAAAACATTCAGTACTTC
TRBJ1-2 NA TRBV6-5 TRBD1 CASTTGGGYTF TGTGCCAGCACCACAGGGGGCGGCTACACCTTC
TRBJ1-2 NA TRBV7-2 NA CASSLERSNYGYTF TGTGCCAGCAGCTTGGAAAGGAGTAACTATGGCTACACCTTC
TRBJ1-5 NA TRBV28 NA CASINQGPQGQPQHF TGTGCCAGCATTAACCAGGGGCCCCAGGGACAGCCCCAGCATTTT
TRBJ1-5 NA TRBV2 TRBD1 CASNGRYRGLYSNQPQHF TGTGCCAGCAATGGAAGGTACAGGGGGCTTTATAGCAATCAGCCCCAGCATTTT
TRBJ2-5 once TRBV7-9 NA CASRDTGRSETQYF TGTGCCAGCAGGGATACAGGAAGGTCGGAGACCCAGTACTTC
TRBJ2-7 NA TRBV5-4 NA CASSTRRDFSYEQYF TGTGCCAGCAGCACTCGGAGGGACTTTTCCTACGAGCAGTACTTC
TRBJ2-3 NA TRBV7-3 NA CASSLPGTTDTQYF TGTGCCAGCAGCTTGCCGGGAACCACAGATACGCAGTATTTT
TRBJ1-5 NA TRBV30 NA CAWSPGDNQPQHF TGTGCCTGGTCCCCCGGGGACAATCAGCCCCAGCATTTT
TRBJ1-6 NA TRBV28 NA CASSLGLGGGSRSPLHF TGTGCCAGCAGTTTAGGCCTCGGGGGGGGAAGTAGATCACCCCTCCACTTT
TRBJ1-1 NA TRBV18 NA CASSLEAARVETEAFF TGTGCCAGCTCCCTAGAGGCGGCACGGGTTGAAACTGAAGCTTTCTTT
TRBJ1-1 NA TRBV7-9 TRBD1 CASSSHTGQGGEAFF TGTGCCAGCAGCTCACACACGGGACAGGGTGGGGAAGCTTTCTTT
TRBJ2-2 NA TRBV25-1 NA CASSPPRASGSGELFF TGTGCCAGCAGCCCCCCGCGGGCCAGCGGGTCCGGGGAGCTGTTTTTT
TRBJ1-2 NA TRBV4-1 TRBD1 CASSPRSGGLWGYTF TGCGCCAGCAGCCCGAGGTCAGGGGGGTTGTGGGGCTACACCTTC
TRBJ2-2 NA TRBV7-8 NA CASSLGGDTGELFF TGTGCCAGCAGCTTAGGGGGAGACACCGGGGAGCTGTTTTTT
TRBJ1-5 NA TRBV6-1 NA CASSEGATNQPQHF TGTGCCAGCAGTGAGGGAGCGACGAATCAGCCCCAGCATTTT
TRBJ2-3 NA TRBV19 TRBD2 CASSFSGGTDTQYF TGTGCCAGTAGTTTTAGCGGGGGGACAGATACGCAGTATTTT
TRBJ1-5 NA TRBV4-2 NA CASSQDLTVSGQPQHF TGTGCCAGCAGCCAAGATCTGACAGTCTCGGGTCAGCCCCAGCATTTT
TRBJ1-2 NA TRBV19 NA CASSPTGDYGYTF TGTGCCAGTAGTCCGACAGGAGACTATGGCTACACCTTC
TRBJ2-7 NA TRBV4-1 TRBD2 CASSQAGGILPYEQYF TGCGCCAGCAGCCAAGCGGGGGGGATTCTACCCTACGAGCAGTACTTC
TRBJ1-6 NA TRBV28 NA CASSLSALGGHNSPLHF TGTGCCAGCAGTTTGTCGGCTCTGGGGGGTCATAATTCACCCCTCCACTTT
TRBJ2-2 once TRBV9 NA CASSPQGFITGELFF TGTGCCAGCAGCCCCCAGGGGTTCATCACCGGGGAGCTGTTTTTT
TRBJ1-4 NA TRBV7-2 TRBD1 CASSPTGALRERPSEKLFF TGTGCCAGCAGCCCCACAGGGGCCCTTCGGGAAAGGCCTTCTGAAAAACTGTTTTTT
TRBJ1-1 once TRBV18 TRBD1 CASSRQGANTEAFF TGTGCCAGCTCACGACAGGGGGCCAACACTGAAGCTTTCTTT
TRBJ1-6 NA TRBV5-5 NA CASSSQGPGNNSPLHF TGTGCCAGCAGCTCACAGGGACCGGGGAATAATTCACCCCTCCACTTT
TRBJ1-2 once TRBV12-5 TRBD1 CASGAHRDRGYGYTF TGTGCTAGTGGTGCACACCGGGACAGGGGTTATGGCTACACCTTC
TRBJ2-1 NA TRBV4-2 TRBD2 CASSQGLKAGGRAGRYNEQFF TGTGCCAGCAGCCAAGGACTAAAAGCGGGGGGGCGAGCTGGGCGCTACAATGAGCAGTTCTTC
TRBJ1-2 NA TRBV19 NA CASSVFDRPNYGYTF TGTGCCAGTAGTGTTTTCGACAGACCCAACTATGGCTACACCTTC
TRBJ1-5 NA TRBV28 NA CASSLVGEGRGMRRNQPQHF TGTGCCAGCAGTTTGGTAGGTGAGGGACGGGGGATGAGGCGCAATCAGCCCCAGCATTTT
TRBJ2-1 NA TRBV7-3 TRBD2 CASSSDAGGGRFF TGTGCCAGCAGCTCTGATGCTGGGGGGGGAAGGTTCTTC
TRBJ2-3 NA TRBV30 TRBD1 CAWNRGNSADTQYF TGTGCCTGGAACAGGGGGAATAGCGCAGATACGCAGTATTTT
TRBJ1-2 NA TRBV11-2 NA CASSPDTANYGYTF TGTGCCAGCAGCCCGGACACGGCTAACTATGGCTACACCTTC
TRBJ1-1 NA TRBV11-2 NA CASSREGTEAFF TGTGCCAGCAGCCGGGAAGGCACTGAAGCTTTCTTT
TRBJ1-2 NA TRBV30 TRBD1 CAWTGTGSEYRYTF TGTGCCTGGACCGGGACAGGGAGTGAATATCGCTACACCTTC
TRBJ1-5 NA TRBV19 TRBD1 CASSITRTGGLNQPQHF TGTGCCAGTAGTATAACCCGGACAGGGGGCCTCAATCAGCCCCAGCATTTT
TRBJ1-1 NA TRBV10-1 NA CASSVGKRGTEAFF TGCGCCAGCAGTGTAGGCAAGAGAGGAACTGAAGCTTTCTTT
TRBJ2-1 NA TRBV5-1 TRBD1 CASSSGQGAYNEQFF TGCGCCAGCAGCTCGGGACAGGGGGCGTACAATGAGCAGTTCTTC
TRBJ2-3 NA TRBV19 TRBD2 CASSTEKTSRVGDTQYF TGTGCCAGTTCCACCGAAAAGACTAGCAGAGTCGGAGATACGCAGTATTTT
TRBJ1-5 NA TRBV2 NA CASSRGSNQPQHF TGTGCCAGCAGCAGGGGTAGCAATCAGCCCCAGCATTTT
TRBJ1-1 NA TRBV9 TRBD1 CASSVTGKTEAFF TGTGCCAGCAGCGTGACAGGGAAAACTGAAGCTTTCTTT
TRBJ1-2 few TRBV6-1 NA CASSEGSRVGYTF TGTGCCAGCAGTGAAGGGTCCAGGGTGGGCTACACCTTC
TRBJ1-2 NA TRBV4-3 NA CASSQQGFSGYTF TGCGCCAGCAGCCAACAGGGTTTTTCCGGCTACACCTTC
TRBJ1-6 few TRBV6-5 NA CASSSGRVHSPLHF TGTGCCAGCAGTTCCGGCAGGGTCCATTCACCCCTCCACTTT
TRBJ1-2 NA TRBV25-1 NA CASRLSGRSNYGYTF TGTGCCAGCAGGCTCTCAGGGAGGTCCAACTATGGCTACACCTTC
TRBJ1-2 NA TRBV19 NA CASTSVYYNRPYGYTF TGTGCCAGTACCTCAGTATATTATAACAGGCCCTATGGCTACACCTTC
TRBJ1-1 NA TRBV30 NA CAWAAGLSSTEAFF TGTGCCTGGGCCGCAGGGTTGTCGAGCACTGAAGCTTTCTTT
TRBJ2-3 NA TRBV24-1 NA CATSSGDTQYF TGTGCCACCAGTTCCGGGGATACGCAGTATTTT